This is a list of T cell receptor beta chains from one sample in a study of shared clonotypes between healthy human individuals. Clones were read by immunoSEQ multiplex PCR, and TCRdb kept only the in-frame ones, dropping some. The data show 900,000 to 1,200,000 clones, approximately 80% seen once. Sequencing input: memory CD4+ T cells from PBMCs. These receptors were taken from a man younger than 35 in good health. Some clones in this sample may be carry-over from other donors' samples. CDR3s include the opening cysteine and the closing phenylalanine or tryptophan. Fields, in order: J gene, V gene, clone size, D gene, CDR3 protein, CDR3 DNA. The D gene is left open where the match is weak. Expanded clones get a size class; other rows say once, few or many, or leave the size out.

TRBJ2-7,TRBV28,.,.,CASEKPRGAGNEQYF,TGTGCCAGCGAGAAACCCAGGGGGGCAGGCAACGAGCAGTACTTC
TRBJ2-7,TRBV6-5,.,TRBD2,CASSYTASGSSYEQYF,TGTGCCAGCAGTTACACGGCTAGCGGGAGCTCCTACGAGCAGTACTTC
TRBJ1-2,TRBV30,.,.,CAWIPFGRGGYTF,TGTGCCTGGATCCCGTTTGGGCGAGGTGGCTACACCTTC
TRBJ2-7,TRBV5-1,.,TRBD2,CASSVRLAGAYEQYF,TGCGCCAGCAGCGTCCGACTAGCGGGAGCCTACGAGCAGTACTTC
TRBJ2-5,TRBV28,.,.,CASSLDKQETQYF,TGTGCCAGCAGTTTGGACAAACAAGAGACCCAGTACTTC
TRBJ1-2,TRBV5-6,once,.,CASGVEGSYGYTF,TGTGCCAGCGGGGTTGAGGGTTCCTATGGCTACACCTTC
TRBJ2-1,TRBV5-1,.,TRBD1,CASSVGTGMLGKQFF,TGCGCCAGCAGCGTGGGGACAGGGATGCTTGGGAAGCAGTTCTTC
TRBJ2-7,TRBV11-2,.,TRBD2,CASSLKSGLAGVRNYEQYF,TGTGCCAGCAGCTTAAAAAGTGGCCTAGCGGGAGTTCGAAACTACGAGCAGTACTTC
TRBJ2-7,TRBV5-4,.,TRBD1,CASSRGTGGSYEQYF,TGTGCCAGCAGCCGAGGGACAGGGGGGTCCTACGAGCAGTACTTC
TRBJ2-3,TRBV25-1,.,.,CASSEGIASSTDTQYF,TGTGCCAGCAGTGAAGGAATAGCTTCAAGCACAGATACGCAGTATTTT
TRBJ2-5,TRBV5-1,.,.,CASSLLPDETQYF,TGCGCCAGCAGCTTGTTGCCTGACGAGACCCAGTACTTC
TRBJ2-5,TRBV9,.,.,CASSGSGETQYF,TGTGCCAGCAGCGGGAGTGGCGAGACCCAGTACTTC
TRBJ2-3,TRBV7-9,many,.,CASSLGATLDTQYF,TGTGCCAGCAGCTTAGGGGCGACGCTAGATACGCAGTATTTT
TRBJ1-1,TRBV7-2,.,TRBD1,CASSLAPGGHTEAFF,TGTGCCAGCAGCTTAGCGCCAGGGGGCCACACTGAAGCTTTCTTT
TRBJ2-3,TRBV6-5,.,.,CATRATGTDTQYF,TGTGCCACCCGGGCTACCGGGACAGATACGCAGTATTTT
TRBJ2-7,TRBV5-4,.,.,CASSPEWDEQYF,TGTGCCAGCAGCCCCGAATGGGACGAGCAGTACTTC
TRBJ2-5,TRBV9,.,TRBD1,CASSVRTGVETQYF,TGTGCCAGCAGCGTACGGACAGGGGTCGAGACCCAGTACTTC
TRBJ1-1,TRBV18,.,TRBD1,CASSPGQGAVTEAFF,TGTGCCAGCTCACCAGGACAGGGGGCCGTGACTGAAGCTTTCTTT
TRBJ1-4,TRBV5-4,.,.,CASSLVGPGDEKLFF,TGTGCCAGCAGCTTGGTGGGACCCGGGGATGAAAAACTGTTTTTT